Below, 27 T cell receptor beta chains from the same sample are listed, as sequenced in a study of somatic mutations in cytotoxic T cells in rheumatoid arthritis. TCRdb keeps only in-frame clones here, not all; method: immunoSEQ multiplex PCR. The sample lists around 6,500 clones, around 70% occurring once. The sequenced sample was CD8+ T cells sorted from blood. These TCRs come from a man between 40 and 49 years old in good health.

DNA for the CDR3: TGTGCCAGTAGTACCGGGACAGCCCTGCCGTACACTGAAGCTTTCTTT. Translation gives CASSTGTALPYTEAFF. The rearrangement joins TRBV19 to TRBJ1-1; 7 bases map to TRBD1. CDR1 LNHDA and CDR2 SQIVND come from the germline V gene (reference sequence). This CDR3 contains 16 residues. J gave up 3 bases and V 4 bases, and 11 bases lay outside the gene matches.

V is TRBV6-5 and J is TRBJ1-3; no reliable D call. The CDR3 length is 11 residues. V lost 8 bases and J lost 2, with 4 bases in between. The V gene's germline CDR1 is MNHEY and CDR2 SVGAGI. The CDR3 bases are TGTGCCAGCCGAGCTGGAAACACCATATATTTT. Translating gives CASRAGNTIYF.

This chain links TRBV5-6 with TRBJ1-6; TRBD1 is a possible D gene (5 bases). V lost 4 bases, J lost 8 bases, and 13 bases lay in between. CDR1 and CDR2 from the germline V gene are SGHDT and YYEEEE. The CDR3 spans 14 residues. The CDR3, as DNA: TGTGCCAGCAGCCTCGGTTTAGGGGATTCACCCCTCCACTTT. Translation: CASSLGLGDSPLHF.

This clone was seen a handful of times. The chain is built from TRBV28 and TRBJ1-4, with TRBD1 as a possible D gene (6 bases). The germline CDR1 and CDR2 sequences are MDHEN and SYDVKM. The CDR3 contains 15 residues. V was trimmed by 6 bases and J by 5 bases, leaving 16 bases between them. CDR3 region: CASRSEDRSNEKLFF. The CDR3 bases are TGTGCCAGCAGATCCGAAGACAGGAGCAATGAAAAACTGTTTTTT.

The chain recombines TRBV9 with TRBJ2-1; 10 nucleotides agree with TRBD2. V gave up 4 bases and J gave up 5 bases; unmatched junction bases: 12. Germline V lookup: CDR1 SGDLS, CDR2 YYNGEE. The CDR3 is 17 residues long. This CDR3 is CASSYPVSGRAHNEQFF. The DNA of the CDR3 is TGTGCCAGCAGCTACCCGGTGAGCGGGAGGGCCCACAATGAGCAGTTCTTC.

This sequence joins TRBV2 and TRBJ1-1, with D maybe TRBD1 (5 bases). CDR3 size: 15 residues. Germline-derived CDR1 and CDR2 are SNHLY and FYNNEI. The V end lost 5 bases, the J end lost 1 base, and 14 bases lay between the germline ends. CDR3 in DNA: TGTGCCAGCAGTTTATCGACAGTCGAGAACACTGAAGCTTTCTTT. This codes for CASSLSTVENTEAFF.

This chain joins TRBV18 and TRBJ1-6, with 10 bases matching TRBD1. The junction had 3 bases not matched to a gene; V was cut back by 3 bases and J by 10 bases. The V gene's germline CDR1 is KGHSH and CDR2 LQKENI. The CDR3 covers 14 residues. CDR3: CASSPDRGRSPLHF. In DNA form, the CDR3 reads TGTGCCAGCTCACCTGACAGGGGGCGATCACCCCTCCACTTT.

The chain recombines TRBV6-1 with TRBJ2-3; no firm D call. The CDR3 runs to 15 residues. Germline CDR1 reads MNHNS; CDR2 reads SASEGT. With 1 base removed from V and 3 bases from J, the gap between germline ends came to 11 bases. CDR3 DNA sequence: TGTGCCAGCAGTGAAGGTGGTCTAGGGACAGATACGCAGTATTTT. Protein: CASSEGGLGTDTQYF.

The gene calls are TRBV4-2 and TRBJ2-1, with TRBD2 matching over 10 bases. Trimming took 0 bases from V and 2 from J; bases not matched to a gene: 1. This CDR3 is 16 amino acids long. CDR1 and CDR2 from the germline V gene are LGHNA and YNFKEQ. The CDR3 DNA follows: TGTGCCAGCAGCCAAGATGGGACTAGCGCCTACAATGAGCAGTTCTTC. Translated, it gives CASSQDGTSAYNEQFF.

This chain joins TRBV7-2 and TRBJ2-4; 9 bases line up with TRBD1. There are 17 residues in the CDR3. The J segment lost 7 bases and the V segment lost 1 base, leaving 11 bases of the junction unmatched. Germline CDR1 is SGHTA and CDR2 is FQGNSA. The CDR3 reads CASSLDSRTGVWNIQYF. The CDR3 DNA sequence: TGTGCCAGCAGCTTAGACTCGCGGACAGGGGTTTGGAACATTCAGTACTTC.

The rearrangement joins TRBV7-9 to TRBJ1-1, with D maybe TRBD1 (6 bases). Trimming shortened V by 1 base and J by 3 bases, and 9 bases separated the two germline ends. Germline-derived CDR1 and CDR2 are SEHNR and FQNEAQ (reference sequence). The CDR3 has 14 amino acids. CDR3 in amino acids: CASSLGQGYTEAFF. The CDR3 coding sequence is TGTGCCAGCAGCTTAGGGCAGGGGTACACTGAAGCTTTCTTT.

The chain employs TRBV30 and TRBJ1-5, with D unclear. CDR3 length: 13 amino acids. Trimming removed 1 base from V and 7 bases from J, with 11 bases in between. Germline V gene data show CDR1 as GTSNPN and CDR2 as SVGIG (reference sequence). The CDR3 DNA reads TGTGCCTGGAGTGCGGACCCGAGACAGCCCCAGCATTTT. Residues: CAWSADPRQPQHF.

This clone occurred once. This chain joins TRBV10-3 and TRBJ2-1; 8 bases are shared with TRBD2. This CDR3 is built from 18 residues. V was pared by 2 bases and J by 4 bases, with 13 bases of the junction left unmatched. Per germline, CDR1 ENHRY and CDR2 SYGVKD. The CDR3 region has the DNA TGTGCCATCAGTGAGGTTTTAGCGGGGAAGATACTATACAATGAGCAGTTCTTC. Its translation is CAISEVLAGKILYNEQFF.

This rearrangement joins TRBV29-1 to TRBJ2-5; 10 bases are shared with TRBD2. Germline V lookup: CDR1 SQVTM, CDR2 ANQGSEA. The CDR3 spans 18 residues. V was clipped by 0 bases and J by 1 base; unmatched bases: 11. Written as DNA, the CDR3 is TGCAGCGTTGAAGATTACCTAGCGGGAGCCTCAGCCCAAGAGACCCAGTACTTC. Its translation is CSVEDYLAGASAQETQYF.

The chain uses TRBV28 and TRBJ1-6; perhaps TRBD1 as D (6 bases). Germline lookup yields CDR1 MDHEN and CDR2 SYDVKM. Trimming cost V 6 bases and J 6 bases, with 18 bases left between them. The CDR3 has 16 amino acids. CDR3 amino acids: CASSPLGGARNSPLHF. CDR3 nucleotides: TGTGCCAGCAGCCCCCTAGGGGGGGCACGTAATTCACCCCTCCACTTT.

The chain recombines TRBV25-1 with TRBJ1-4; possibly TRBD1 for D (5 bases). This CDR3 is 15 amino acids long. The V end lost 3 bases, the J end lost 6 bases, and 14 bases lay between the germline ends. The germline V gene encodes CDR1 MGHDK and CDR2 SYGVNS. The CDR3 DNA is TGTGCCAGCAGTGAGGGGCCAACGAAGGATGAAAAACTGTTTTTT. It yields the protein CASSEGPTKDEKLFF.

The chain recombines TRBV6-4 with TRBJ1-4, with D maybe TRBD1 (6 bases). The germline V and J ends were trimmed by 5 bases and 8 bases, with 18 bases remaining between them. Germline assignment: CDR1 MRHNA and CDR2 SNTAGT. CDR3 length equals 15 residues. This CDR3 is CASSPSGGAGEKLFF. CDR3 in DNA: TGTGCCAGCAGTCCCTCGGGGGGGGCTGGAGAAAAACTGTTTTTT.

V is TRBV28 and J is TRBJ2-2, with 14 bases matching TRBD2. This CDR3 has 18 amino acids. Germline CDR1 MDHEN, CDR2 SYDVKM. Trimming cost V 4 bases and J 1 base; bases outside gene matches: 5. CDR3 DNA: TGTGCCAGCAGTTCGACTAGCGGGAGGGCCGGGAACACCGGGGAGCTGTTTTTT. Its translation is CASSSTSGRAGNTGELFF.

In its sample, this clone was seen once. V is TRBV27 and J is TRBJ1-2; the match to TRBD1 covers 7 bases. J gave up 4 bases and V 2 bases, and 7 bases lay outside the gene matches. This CDR3 has 15 residues. CDR1 is MNHEY, CDR2 SMNVEV, per germline (reference sequence). The CDR3 here is CASSLMAGGIYGYTF. DNA of the CDR3: TGTGCCAGCAGTTTAATGGCAGGGGGTATCTATGGCTACACCTTC.

The chain recombines TRBV5-6 with TRBJ1-2; weak D call: TRBD1 (6 bases). Trimming took off 4 bases at V and 2 bases at J, with 15 bases between the two ends. Germline values: CDR1 SGHDT, CDR2 YYEEEE. The CDR3 extends over 15 amino acids. The chain's CDR3 is CASSTLSGTNYGYTF. The CDR3 bases are TGTGCCAGCAGCACCCTATCAGGGACAAACTATGGCTACACCTTC.

The rearrangement joins TRBV6-1 to TRBJ2-4; TRBD1 matches 9 bases. CDR3 length: 14 residues. Trimming removed 5 bases from V and 8 bases from J; junction bases left unmatched: 7. Germline V gene sequence: CDR1 MNHNS, CDR2 SASEGT. CDR3 protein: CASSPGQGSDIQYF. The CDR3 bases are TGTGCCAGCAGTCCGGGACAGGGTAGTGACATTCAGTACTTC.

This clone was detected once. V is TRBV5-1 and J is TRBJ2-1, with 7 bases that match TRBD1. J was trimmed by 0 bases and V by 0 bases; bases with no gene match: 3. Looked up from germline, CDR1 is SGHRS and CDR2 is YFSETQ. There are 16 residues in the CDR3. CDR3 nucleotide sequence: TGCGCCAGCAGCTTGGAAGGGGGCAACTCCTACAATGAGCAGTTCTTC. It specifies CASSLEGGNSYNEQFF.

This chain uses TRBV27 with TRBJ1-1; D possibly corresponds to TRBD1 (5 bases). CDR1 is MNHEY, CDR2 SMNVEV, per germline (reference sequence). The CDR3 covers 13 residues. Trimming removed 0 bases from V and 7 bases from J, with 9 bases in between. Here the CDR3 DNA reads TGTGCCAGCAGTTTATCGGCAGGGCTTGAAGCTTTCTTT. Its protein product is CASSLSAGLEAFF.

The chain is built from TRBV4-3 and TRBJ2-1; 11 bases agree with TRBD2. The CDR3 spans 16 residues. J was trimmed by 4 bases and V by 1 base; bases with no gene match: 3. Germline V lookup: CDR1 LGHNA, CDR2 YSLEER. DNA of the CDR3: TGCGCCAGCAGCCAAGTTGGGACTAGCGGATACAATGAGCAGTTCTTC. This translates into CASSQVGTSGYNEQFF.

The chain couples TRBV11-2 to TRBJ2-2, with 8 bases that match TRBD1. CDR3 length: 15 amino acids. Germline V gene sequence: CDR1 SGHAT, CDR2 FQNNGV. With V trimmed by 9 bases and J by 6 bases, 12 bases remained unmatched. CDR3 amino acids: CARTLGQGPPGELFF. For the CDR3, the DNA is TGTGCCAGAACCCTTGGACAGGGTCCCCCCGGGGAGCTGTTTTTT. Full variable domain (rest looked up from reference TRBV11-2 and TRBJ2-2): EAGVAQSPRYKIIEKRQSVAFWCNPISGHATLYWYQQILGQGPKLLIQFQNNGVVDDSQLPKDRFSAERLKGVDSTLKIQPAKLEDSAVYLCARTLGQGPPGELFFGEGSRLTVL.

The CDR3 DNA sequence: TGCAGCGTTGAAGAGGTTTCAAACATTCAGTACTTC. Translation gives CSVEEVSNIQYF. The chain carries TRBV29-1 and TRBJ2-4; no definite D call. Germline CDR1 and CDR2: SQVTM and ANQGSEA. Trimming left V 0 bases short and J 6 bases short, with 6 bases between. The CDR3 extends over 12 amino acids.

This CDR3 is CASSEYFRDRDTGELFF. The CDR3 bases are TGTGCCAGCAGTGAATATTTCCGGGACAGGGACACCGGGGAGCTGTTTTTT. The V and J genes are TRBV25-1 and TRBJ2-2, with 9 bases fitting TRBD1. Looked up from germline, CDR1 is MGHDK and CDR2 is SYGVNS. Unmatched junction bases numbered 5, after V lost 0 bases and J lost 3 bases. The CDR3 is 17 amino acids.